Listed here are 21 T cell receptor beta chains from one sample, sequenced in a study of cytomegalovirus exposure and HLA in healthy donors. PCR primers comprised 60 Vbeta and 13 Jbeta primers. Produced via immunoSEQ multiplex PCR; TCRdb's table is partial and in-frame only. The sample lists 100,000 to 150,000 clones, approximately 78% occurring once. The specimen was PBMCs. The receptors were sampled from a woman in her twenties or thirties in good health and CMV-seronegative.

V is TRBV7-9 and J is TRBJ2-3; perhaps TRBD1 as D (5 bases). This CDR3 is 14 amino acids long. Trimming removed 5 bases at V and 4 bases at J, with 13 bases between. Germline V gene sequence: CDR1 SEHNR, CDR2 FQNEAQ (reference sequence). The CDR3 DNA sequence: TGTGCCAGCAGCCCAGGGCCCCTCCCAGATACGCAGTATTTT. This gives the protein CASSPGPLPDTQYF. The variable domain in full, with the rest retrieved from reference TRBV7-9 and TRBJ2-3, is DTGVSQNPRHKITKRGQNVTFRCDPISEHNRLYWYRQTLGQGPEFLTYFQNEAQLEKSRLLSDRFSAERPKGSFSTLEIQRTEQGDSAMYLCASSPGPLPDTQYFGPGTRLTVL.

The rearrangement joins TRBV18 to TRBJ2-5, with a tentative D call TRBD2 (5 bases). The last part of the DNA fits TRBJ2-7 better; the J call may be wrong. The germline gives CDR1 KGHSH, CDR2 LQKENI. CDR3 length: 14 amino acids. The CDR3 is CASSPVRDSYEQYF. CDR3 in DNA: TGTGCCAGCTCACCCGTCCGGGACTCCTACGAGCAGTACTTC.

The rearrangement links TRBV5-4 to TRBJ2-7; TRBD2 agrees at 10 bases. The CDR3 sequence is 13 residues long. Trimming took 9 bases from V and 4 from J; bases not matched to a gene: 7. Germline V gene data show CDR1 as SGHNT and CDR2 as YYREEE (reference sequence). This CDR3 reads CATTGTSVYEQYF. The DNA for the CDR3 is TGTGCCACAACCGGGACTAGCGTTTACGAGCAGTACTTC.

The chain combines TRBV5-6 with TRBJ1-2, with D unclear. Germline V CDR1 and CDR2: SGHDT, YYEEEE. V was cut by 4 bases and J by 2 bases, with 9 bases left in between. CDR3 length: 13 residues. CDR3 residues: CASSGTVNYGYTF. For the CDR3, the DNA is TGTGCCAGCAGCGGTACAGTGAACTATGGCTACACCTTC.

The chain recombines TRBV11-2 with TRBJ2-4; possibly TRBD2 for D (5 bases). Germline lookup yields CDR1 SGHAT and CDR2 FQNNGV. The length of the CDR3 is 19 residues. Trimming pared 2 bases from V and 0 bases from J, leaving 20 bases between. The DNA for the CDR3 is TGTGCCAGCAGCTTACTTTTAGGCAGCGGAGCTCTAGCCAAAAACATTCAGTACTTC. This encodes CASSLLLGSGALAKNIQYF.

The rearrangement uses TRBV29-1 and TRBJ2-7; D uncertain. CDR3 length equals 13 residues. Deletions cut 5 bases from V and 0 bases from J, with 11 bases between. The germline V gene has CDR1 SQVTM and CDR2 ANQGSEA. The CDR3 bases are TGCAGCGTTTTTGCGGCCGACTCCTACGAGCAGTACTTC. Residues: CSVFAADSYEQYF.

The chain combines TRBV7-2 with TRBJ1-1; D is unclear. Germline loops: CDR1 SGHTA, CDR2 FQGNSA. Trimming removed 4 bases from V and 1 base from J, with 16 bases in between. This CDR3 is 16 amino acids long. The CDR3 sequence is CASSSISSRPNTEAFF. The CDR3 coding sequence is TGTGCCAGCAGCTCCATCTCGTCCAGGCCGAACACTGAAGCTTTCTTT.

This clone was recorded only once. The V call is TRBV18, the J call TRBJ2-7; 9 nucleotides align to TRBD1. The ends lost 2 bases at V and 0 bases at J; junction bases unmatched: 5. This CDR3 is 16 amino acids long. The germline V gene has CDR1 KGHSH and CDR2 LQKENI. The DNA for the CDR3 is TGTGCCAGCTCACCAGGACAGGGGTTTTCCTCCTACGAGCAGTACTTC. Residues: CASSPGQGFSSYEQYF.

The chain couples TRBV7-2 to TRBJ2-4, with 7 bases fitting TRBD1. V shed 5 bases and J 0 bases; nucleotides not matched to a gene: 7. The germline V gene encodes CDR1 SGHTA and CDR2 FQGNSA. This CDR3 region has 16 residues. CDR3: CASSNQGGLAKNIQYF. CDR3 sequence (DNA): TGTGCCAGCAGCAACCAAGGGGGCCTAGCCAAAAACATTCAGTACTTC.

This rearrangement joins TRBV5-6 to TRBJ2-2, with 7 bases identical to TRBD1. Trimming removed 0 bases from V and 5 bases from J; junction bases left unmatched: 7. The CDR3 length is 16 residues. CDR1 and CDR2 (germline): SGHDT, YYEEEE. The CDR3 here is CASSLVDRETTGELFF. The DNA for the CDR3 is TGTGCCAGCAGCTTGGTAGACAGGGAAACAACCGGGGAGCTGTTTTTT. Full variable domain (rest looked up from reference TRBV5-6 and TRBJ2-2): DAGVTQSPTHLIKTRGQQVTLRCSPKSGHDTVSWYQQALGQGPQFIFQYYEEEERQRGNFPDRFSGHQFPNYSSELNVNALLLGDSALYLCASSLVDRETTGELFFGEGSRLTVL.

The chain uses TRBV4-2 and TRBJ2-5, with 8 bases matching TRBD1. Trimming at V came to 4 bases and at J to 4 bases, leaving 8 bases not matched to a gene. There are 15 residues in the CDR3. Germline assignment: CDR1 LGHNA and CDR2 YNFKEQ. This CDR3 is CASSLYRGAGETQYF. In DNA form, the CDR3 reads TGTGCCAGCAGCCTCTACAGGGGGGCGGGAGAGACCCAGTACTTC.

This chain joins TRBV5-1 and TRBJ2-7, with D perhaps matching TRBD1 (5 bases). Germline V gives CDR1 SGHRS, CDR2 YFSETQ. The CDR3 has 12 amino acids. The V and J ends lost 3 bases and 4 bases respectively, with 8 bases between them. As DNA, the CDR3 is TGCGCCAGCAGCTCACAGGAATACGAGCAGTACTTC. It translates to CASSSQEYEQYF.

The chain recombines TRBV4-1 with TRBJ2-1; 9 bases line up with TRBD2. CDR1 and CDR2 (germline): MGHRA, YSYEKL. With V trimmed by 1 base and J by 3 bases, 4 bases remained unmatched. The length of the CDR3 is 16 residues. The CDR3 sequence: CASSQVAGELYNEQFF. The DNA of the CDR3 is TGCGCCAGCAGCCAAGTAGCGGGGGAGCTCTACAATGAGCAGTTCTTC.

V is TRBV10-3 and J is TRBJ2-3; D perhaps matches TRBD2 (6 bases). The CDR3 length is 16 residues. Germline-derived CDR1 and CDR2 are ENHRY and SYGVKD. Deletions cut 10 bases from V and 0 bases from J, with 20 bases between. For the CDR3, the DNA is TGTGCCACCCGCCGGGGGAGCTTAACTAGCACAGATACGCAGTATTTT. It specifies CATRRGSLTSTDTQYF.

The chain has TRBV18 and TRBJ1-2; 10 bases agree with TRBD1. CDR1 KGHSH and CDR2 LQKENI come from the germline V gene. The CDR3 totals 16 residues. Trimming removed 8 bases from V and 0 bases from J; junction bases left unmatched: 9. The CDR3 loop reads CASTQGQGTTNYGYTF. DNA for the CDR3: TGTGCCAGCACACAGGGACAGGGGACAACTAACTATGGCTACACCTTC.

The genes are TRBV5-1 and TRBJ2-1; 7 nucleotides line up with TRBD1. The J segment lost 3 bases and the V segment lost 4 bases, leaving 10 bases of the junction unmatched. The length of the CDR3 is 16 residues. The germline gives CDR1 SGHRS, CDR2 YFSETQ. CDR3 DNA: TGCGCCAGCAGCACGCAGGGGGACACGTACTACAATGAGCAGTTCTTC. Translating it yields CASSTQGDTYYNEQFF.

The chain combines TRBV27 with TRBJ2-3; no definite D call. The CDR3 sequence is 12 residues long. From germline, CDR1 is MNHEY and CDR2 SMNVEV (reference sequence). The germline V and J ends were trimmed by 6 bases and 4 bases, with 8 bases remaining between them. In DNA form, the CDR3 reads TGTGCCAGCAGGGGCGACGCAGATACGCAGTATTTT. Translated, it gives CASRGDADTQYF.

The rearrangement uses TRBV4-3 and TRBJ1-1; D gene ambiguous. V lost 0 bases and J 1 base, leaving 6 bases between the germline ends. This CDR3 has 14 amino acids. Looked up from germline, CDR1 is LGHNA and CDR2 is YSLEER. DNA for the CDR3: TGCGCCAGCAGCCAAGATGCAGGGAACACTGAAGCTTTCTTT. Amino acid sequence: CASSQDAGNTEAFF.

This chain connects TRBV9 to TRBJ1-1; possibly TRBD1 for D (6 bases). The CDR3 spans 15 residues. The V gene lost 0 bases and the J gene lost 0 bases, with 9 bases spanning the gap. Germline V gives CDR1 SGDLS, CDR2 YYNGEE. The DNA of the CDR3 is TGTGCCAGCAGCGTAGTAAGGGACATGAACACTGAAGCTTTCTTT. This codes for CASSVVRDMNTEAFF.

The V call is TRBV4-1, the J call TRBJ2-2; tentative D call: TRBD1 (5 bases). Germline V gene sequence: CDR1 MGHRA, CDR2 YSYEKL. This CDR3 is built from 11 residues. Trimming stripped 1 base from V and 16 bases from J, with 10 bases between. CDR3 amino acids: CASSQGGWWFF. In nucleotides, the CDR3 is TGCGCCAGCAGCCAAGGGGGCTGGTGGTTTTTT.

This clone was observed a handful of times. At one end the junction does not follow the germline gene, possibly because of a read error. The gene calls are TRBV27 and TRBJ1-1; 11 nucleotides align to TRBD1. The CDR3 loop spans 14 amino acids. Germline lookup yields CDR1 MNHEY and CDR2 SMNVEV (reference sequence). CDR3 sequence: CASSLPRDRGFPTF. The CDR3 DNA is TGTGCCAGCAGTTTACCCCGGGACAGGGGGTTTCCGACGTTT.